Below are 25 T cell receptor beta chains sequenced from a single sample in a study of blood T cell repertoires in COVID-19. Measured with immunoSEQ multiplex PCR; TCRdb has only the in-frame clones, and not every one. Of roughly 100,000 clones in the sample, around 90% were seen once. The sample was peripheral blood. These receptors were obtained from a man younger than 35 with acute or convalescent COVID-19.

The chain recombines TRBV19 with TRBJ2-1; D unclear. The CDR3 sequence is 12 residues long. The germline V gene encodes CDR1 LNHDA and CDR2 SQIVND (reference sequence). The V gene lost 0 bases and the J gene lost 13 bases, with 10 bases spanning the gap. In DNA form, the CDR3 reads TGTGCCAGTAGTATAGATCTGAGCTTCCAGTTCTTC. Amino acid sequence: CASSIDLSFQFF.

V usage is TRBV6-5 and J usage is TRBJ1-4; maybe TRBD1 (6 bases). Trimming took off 4 bases at V and 7 bases at J, with 13 bases between the two ends. Germline V lookup: CDR1 MNHEY, CDR2 SVGAGI. The CDR3 has 14 amino acids. The CDR3 loop reads CASSSTGVGEKLFF. As DNA, the CDR3 is TGTGCCAGCAGTTCGACAGGTGTGGGTGAAAAACTGTTTTTT.

The chain recombines TRBV3-1 (or the pseudogene TRBV3-2) with TRBJ2-2; maybe TRBD2 (6 bases). CDR3 length: 17 residues. V lost 4 bases, J lost 1 base, and 16 bases lay in between. Per germline, CDR1 LGHDT and CDR2 YNNKEL (reference sequence). The CDR3 reads CASSPALADVNTGELFF. The CDR3 nucleotides read TGTGCCAGCAGCCCCGCACTAGCCGACGTGAACACCGGGGAGCTGTTTTTT.

Remarks on this clone: The junction differs from germline at one of its ends, possibly a read error. The J gene is TRBJ2-2, the V gene TRBV25-1, with TRBD2 as a possible D gene (6 bases). The germline V gene encodes CDR1 MGHDK and CDR2 SYGVNS. The CDR3 totals 11 residues. The CDR3 spells CASSTTRGAVF. CDR3 bases: TGTGCCAGCAGTACGACGCGGGGAGCTGTTTTT.

This clone was detected once. The rearrangement links TRBV2 to TRBJ2-1; TRBD2 aligns across 9 bases. Germline CDR1 SNHLY, CDR2 FYNNEI. Trimming took 5 bases from V and 4 from J; bases not matched to a gene: 3. CDR3 size: 14 residues. CDR3 coding DNA: TGTGCCAGCAGTCTAGCGGGAAAATACAATGAGCAGTTCTTC. It translates to CASSLAGKYNEQFF. The full variable domain, completed using reference TRBV2 and TRBJ2-1, is EPEVTQTPSHQVTQMGQEVILRCVPISNHLYFYWYRQILGQKVEFLVSFYNNEISEKSEIFDDQFSVERPDGSNFTLKIRSTKLEDSAMYFCASSLAGKYNEQFFGPGTRLTVL.

The rearrangement joins TRBV7-2 to TRBJ2-5, with 7 bases identical to TRBD2. The germline gives CDR1 SGHTA, CDR2 FQGNSA. V gave up 1 base and J gave up 5 bases; unmatched junction bases: 10. The CDR3 is made up of 16 amino acids. The CDR3 nucleotides are TGTGCCAGCAGCTTAGGACTAGCTGGGAGCTGGGAGACCCAGTACTTC. Translating it yields CASSLGLAGSWETQYF.

V gene TRBV19 combines with J gene TRBJ2-1; the match to TRBD2 covers 14 bases. The germline V gene encodes CDR1 LNHDA and CDR2 SQIVND (reference sequence). V lost 7 bases and J lost 7; bases outside the gene matches: 9. The CDR3 spans 16 residues. DNA of the CDR3: TGTGCCAGTAATGGGGGACTAGCGGGAGAGGGTAATGAGCAGTTCTTC. This translates into CASNGGLAGEGNEQFF.

This clone was seen only once. J is TRBJ1-2 and V is TRBV3-1 (or the pseudogene TRBV3-2), with D perhaps TRBD1 (5 bases). Germline CDR1 and CDR2: LGHDT and YNNKEL (reference sequence). The CDR3 sequence is 14 residues long. The germline V and J ends were trimmed by 0 bases and 4 bases, with 9 bases remaining between them. CDR3 residues: CASSQDWGVYGYTF. Here the CDR3 DNA reads TGTGCCAGCAGCCAAGATTGGGGGGTCTATGGCTACACCTTC.

This chain links TRBV19 with TRBJ1-4, with 8 nucleotides matching TRBD1. Germline V lookup: CDR1 LNHDA, CDR2 SQIVND (reference sequence). CDR3 length: 15 residues. Trimming cost V 3 bases and J 6 bases; bases outside gene matches: 6. CDR3 DNA: TGTGCCAGTAGTATTGGACAGGGCAGGGATGAAAAACTGTTTTTT. Translation gives CASSIGQGRDEKLFF.

The chain combines TRBV25-1 with TRBJ2-5, with 9 positions matching TRBD1. CDR3 length equals 15 residues. Trimming cost V 5 bases and J 2 bases; bases outside gene matches: 6. CDR1 is MGHDK, CDR2 SYGVNS, per germline. In DNA form, the CDR3 reads TGTGCCAGCAGTTTAGGGACAGGGTATCAAGAGACCCAGTACTTC. Its protein is CASSLGTGYQETQYF.

The genes are TRBV18 and TRBJ2-3, with D possibly TRBD1 on 6 matching bases. CDR1 and CDR2 from the germline V gene are KGHSH and LQKENI. CDR3 length: 15 residues. The V end lost 4 bases, the J end lost 0 bases, and 11 bases lay between the germline ends. This CDR3 is CASSLSRGSTDTQYF. CDR3 coding DNA: TGTGCCAGCTCACTAAGCAGGGGAAGCACAGATACGCAGTATTTT.

J is TRBJ2-5 and V is TRBV19; tentative D call: TRBD1 (5 bases). V was pared by 6 bases and J by 3 bases, with 14 bases between. In germline, CDR1 is LNHDA, CDR2 SQIVND (reference sequence). The CDR3 contains 14 residues. The CDR3 spells CASSRLGQKETQYF. In nucleotides, the CDR3 is TGTGCCAGTAGCCGATTGGGGCAGAAAGAGACCCAGTACTTC.

This clone was counted once. The rearrangement links TRBV7-9 to TRBJ2-7; perhaps TRBD2 as D (6 bases). This CDR3 spans 14 amino acids. Looked up from germline, CDR1 is SEHNR and CDR2 is FQNEAQ (reference sequence). V shed 4 bases and J shed 0 bases, with 10 bases lying between them. The chain's CDR3 is CASSSEGISYEQYF. As DNA, the CDR3 is TGTGCCAGCAGCTCGGAGGGGATCTCCTACGAGCAGTACTTC.

This clone has only one observation. The genes are TRBV7-2 and TRBJ2-5; 12 positions agree with TRBD1. Germline V CDR1 and CDR2: SGHTA, FQGNSA. The CDR3 totals 16 residues. Trimming cost V 3 bases and J 4 bases; bases outside gene matches: 6. The CDR3 nucleotides are TGTGCCAGCAGCTTTACCGGGACAGGGGGCGGAGAGACCCAGTACTTC. It yields the protein CASSFTGTGGGETQYF.

The CDR3 nucleotides are TGTGCCAGCAGCTTACTAAGGGGTGAAGCTTTCTTT. It yields the protein CASSLLRGEAFF. This sequence joins TRBV11-2 and TRBJ1-1; tentatively, D is TRBD1 (5 bases). V was pared by 2 bases and J by 7 bases, with 8 bases between. CDR1 is SGHAT, CDR2 FQNNGV, per germline. The CDR3 covers 12 residues.

V and J are TRBV5-1 and TRBJ1-3; a possible D gene is TRBD1 (6 bases). Germline V gives CDR1 SGHRS, CDR2 YFSETQ. The V gene lost 4 bases and the J gene lost 2 bases, with 16 bases spanning the gap. CDR3 length equals 16 residues. Written as DNA, the CDR3 is TGCGCCAGCAGCCTTCGGGACATCGGAACTGGAAACACCATATATTTT. Translation gives CASSLRDIGTGNTIYF.

V gene TRBV5-1 combines with J gene TRBJ2-3; tentative D call: TRBD1 (5 bases). V lost 5 bases and J 1 base, leaving 14 bases between the germline ends. The CDR3 loop spans 15 amino acids. From germline, CDR1 is SGHRS and CDR2 YFSETQ. CDR3 protein: CASSDGARGTDTQYF. DNA of the CDR3: TGCGCCAGCAGTGATGGGGCCCGAGGCACAGATACGCAGTATTTT. Using reference TRBV5-1 and TRBJ2-3 for the parts outside the CDR3, the full variable domain is KAGVTQTPRYLIKTRGQQVTLSCSPISGHRSVSWYQQTPGQGLQFLFEYFSETQRNKGNFPGRFSGRQFSNSRSEMNVSTLELGDSALYLCASSDGARGTDTQYFGPGTRLTVL.

The chain joins TRBV29-1 to TRBJ1-4; D not certain. Germline V gives CDR1 SQVTM, CDR2 ANQGSEA. The CDR3 is 13 residues long. V was trimmed by 4 bases and J by 2 bases, leaving 8 bases between them. As DNA, the CDR3 is TGCAGCGTTGTTCGGGGTACTAATGAAAAACTGTTTTTT. Residues: CSVVRGTNEKLFF.

V usage is TRBV19 and J usage is TRBJ2-1; the D gene is possibly TRBD1 (6 bases). The CDR3 runs to 16 residues. The V gene lost 4 bases and the J gene lost 0 bases, with 13 bases spanning the gap. Germline values: CDR1 LNHDA, CDR2 SQIVND (reference sequence). The CDR3 is CASSSPPGVSYNEQFF. The CDR3 DNA follows: TGTGCCAGTAGTAGCCCGCCAGGGGTCTCCTACAATGAGCAGTTCTTC.

V and J are TRBV11-3 and TRBJ2-1, with D possibly TRBD1 on 7 matching bases. Germline values: CDR1 SGHNT, CDR2 YENEEA. V lost 1 base, J lost 4 bases, and 11 bases lay in between. This CDR3 is 15 amino acids long. The CDR3 here is CASSLGRDRYNEQFF. CDR3 coding DNA: TGTGCCAGCAGCTTAGGGCGGGACAGATACAATGAGCAGTTCTTC.

The chain carries TRBV5-1 and TRBJ2-3; 9 positions agree with TRBD2. CDR3 length equals 14 residues. The trim removed 2 bases at V and 7 bases at J, leaving 5 bases unmatched. The germline CDR1 and CDR2 sequences are SGHRS and YFSETQ. CDR3 sequence reads: CASSLSGLANTQYF. As DNA, the CDR3 is TGCGCCAGCAGCTTATCGGGACTAGCCAATACGCAGTATTTT.

CDR3 in amino acids: CASSQGQGNTEAFF. For the CDR3, the DNA is TGTGCCAGCTCACAGGGACAGGGGAACACTGAAGCTTTCTTT. The V call is TRBV18, the J call TRBJ1-1; 9 bases agree with TRBD1. The CDR3 has 14 amino acids. V shed 4 bases and J 1 base; nucleotides not matched to a gene: 1. Per germline, CDR1 KGHSH and CDR2 LQKENI.

The rearrangement links TRBV6-6 to TRBJ2-7; the match to TRBD2 covers 7 bases. The germline gives CDR1 MNHNY, CDR2 SVGAGI (reference sequence). With 0 bases clipped from V and 3 bases from J, the junction kept 8 bases outside the gene matches. The CDR3 is made up of 16 amino acids. In DNA, the CDR3 is TGTGCCAGCAGTTACTCGTCTAGCGGCGCTGACTACGAGCAGTACTTC. Translation: CASSYSSSGADYEQYF.

The chain carries TRBV6-5 and TRBJ2-3; D may be TRBD1 (6 bases). V lost 4 bases, J lost 3 bases, and 11 bases lay in between. This CDR3 has 14 amino acids. Germline values: CDR1 MNHEY, CDR2 SVGAGI. This chain's CDR3 is CASSSKGGTDTQYF. Here the CDR3 DNA reads TGTGCCAGCAGTTCAAAAGGGGGAACAGATACGCAGTATTTT.

This clone was seen once. The chain recombines TRBV5-8 with TRBJ2-7; TRBD1 matches at 9 bases. The V and J ends lost 2 bases and 3 bases, in that order; junction bases with no gene match: 6. CDR1 and CDR2 (germline): SGHTS, YDEGEE. CDR3 length equals 15 residues. The CDR3 sequence: CASSFPTGGSYEQYF. The CDR3 coding sequence is TGTGCCAGCAGCTTTCCGACAGGGGGAAGCTACGAGCAGTACTTC.